This entry describes one TCR beta chain. In the study's own analysis: Reference gene primers were amplified, and this amplification served to estimate nucleated cell counts. Repertoires were generated with immunoSEQ multiplex PCR, while TCRdb's copy carries only in-frame clones and drops some. The V and J calls and clone size are taken from that table; D and trimming were inferred from the DNA. Counted here are under 300,000 clones, around 90% occurring once; the ten biggest clones make up roughly 3.9%. This sample is part of a study of blood T cell repertoires in COVID-19. Study-level information: Collection of acute and convalescent COVID-19 samples took place in the United States, Italy and Spain. T cells, B-cell-depleted T cells, or PBMCs supplied cDNA or gDNA.

Germline loops: CDR1 SGHTA, CDR2 FQGTGA. The CDR3 is made up of 14 amino acids. The ends were cut back, 2 bases at V and 4 bases at J, with 11 bases in the middle. Sequenced sample: peripheral blood. The TCR comes from a woman in her forties with acute or convalescent COVID-19. V gene TRBV7-3 combines with J gene TRBJ1-2, with D hard to call. CDR3 residues: CASSLEGSSYGYTF. CDR3 sequence (DNA): TGTGCCAGCAGCTTAGAGGGCAGCTCCTATGGCTACACCTTC.